The TCR beta chain described here comes from a study of OX40 agonist ivuxolimab in advanced cancers. CDR1 is SGHVS and CDR2 is FNYEAQ in the germline V gene. This CDR3 is 13 amino acids long. After removal of 5 bases from V and 7 bases from J, the junction contained 3 bases not matched to a gene. Method: immunoSEQ multiplex PCR; TCRdb's copy keeps in-frame clones and lacks some. This table has 80,000 or so clones, more than 80% appearing once. The sequencing used CD4+ or CD8+ T cells sorted from blood, collected in a trial of the OX40 agonist ivuxolimab. The rearrangement joins TRBV7-6 to TRBJ1-4, with 8 bases that match TRBD1. This TCR was sampled from an adult with an advanced solid tumor such as melanoma, head and neck, liver or kidney cancer. CDR3 residues: CASSRTGTEKLFF. The CDR3 DNA is TGTGCCAGCAGCAGGACAGGGACTGAAAAACTGTTTTTT.